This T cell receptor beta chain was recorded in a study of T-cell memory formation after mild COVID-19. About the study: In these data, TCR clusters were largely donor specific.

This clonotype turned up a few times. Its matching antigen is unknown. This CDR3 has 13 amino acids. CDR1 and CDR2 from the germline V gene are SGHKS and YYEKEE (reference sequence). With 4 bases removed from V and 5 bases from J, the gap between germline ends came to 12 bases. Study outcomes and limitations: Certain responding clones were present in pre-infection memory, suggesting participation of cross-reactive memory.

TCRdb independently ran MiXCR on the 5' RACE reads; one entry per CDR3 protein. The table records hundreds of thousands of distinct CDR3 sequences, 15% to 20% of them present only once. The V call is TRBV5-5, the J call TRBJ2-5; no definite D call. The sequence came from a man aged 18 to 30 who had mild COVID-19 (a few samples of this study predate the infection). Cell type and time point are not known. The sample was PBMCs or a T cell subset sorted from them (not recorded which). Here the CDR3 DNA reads TGTGCCAGCAGCATTAGGCTGGAGGAGACCCAGTACTTC. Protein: CASSIRLEETQYF. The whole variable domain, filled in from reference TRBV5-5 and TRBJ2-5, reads DAGVTQSPTHLIKTRGQQVTLRCSPISGHKSVSWYQQVLGQGPQFIFQYYEKEERGRGNFPDRFSARQFPNYSSELNVNALLLGDSALYLCASSIRLEETQYFGPGTRLLVL.